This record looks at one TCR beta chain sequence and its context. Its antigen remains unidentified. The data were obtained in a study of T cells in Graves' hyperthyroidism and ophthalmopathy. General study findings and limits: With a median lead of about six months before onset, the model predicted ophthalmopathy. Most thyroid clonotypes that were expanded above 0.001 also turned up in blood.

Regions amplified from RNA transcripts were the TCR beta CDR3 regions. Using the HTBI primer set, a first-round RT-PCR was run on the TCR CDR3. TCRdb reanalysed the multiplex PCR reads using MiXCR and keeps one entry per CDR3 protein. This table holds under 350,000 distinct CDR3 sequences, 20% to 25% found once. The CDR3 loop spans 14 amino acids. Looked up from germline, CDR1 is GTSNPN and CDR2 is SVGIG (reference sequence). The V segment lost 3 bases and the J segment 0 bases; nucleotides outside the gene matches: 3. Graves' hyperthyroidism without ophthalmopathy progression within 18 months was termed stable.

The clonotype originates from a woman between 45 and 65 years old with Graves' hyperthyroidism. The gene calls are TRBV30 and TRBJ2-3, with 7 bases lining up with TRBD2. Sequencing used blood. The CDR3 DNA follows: TGTGCCTGGAGAAGACTAGCTAGCACAGATACGCAGTATTTT. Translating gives CAWRRLASTDTQYF.